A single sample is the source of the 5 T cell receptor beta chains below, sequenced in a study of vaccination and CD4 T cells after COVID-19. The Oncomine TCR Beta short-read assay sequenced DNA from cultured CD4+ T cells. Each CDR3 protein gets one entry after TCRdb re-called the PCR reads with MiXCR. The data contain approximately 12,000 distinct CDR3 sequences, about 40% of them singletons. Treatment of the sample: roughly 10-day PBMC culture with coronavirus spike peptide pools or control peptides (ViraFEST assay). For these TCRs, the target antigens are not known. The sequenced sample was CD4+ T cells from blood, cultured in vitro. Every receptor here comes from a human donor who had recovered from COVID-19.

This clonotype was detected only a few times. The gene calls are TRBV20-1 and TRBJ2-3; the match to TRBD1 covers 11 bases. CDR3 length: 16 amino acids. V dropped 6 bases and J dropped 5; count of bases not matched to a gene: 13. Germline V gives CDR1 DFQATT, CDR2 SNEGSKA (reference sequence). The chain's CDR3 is CSAKALGQGAVDTQYF. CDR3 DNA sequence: TGCAGTGCCAAAGCACTCGGACAGGGGGCGGTAGATACGCAGTATTTT.

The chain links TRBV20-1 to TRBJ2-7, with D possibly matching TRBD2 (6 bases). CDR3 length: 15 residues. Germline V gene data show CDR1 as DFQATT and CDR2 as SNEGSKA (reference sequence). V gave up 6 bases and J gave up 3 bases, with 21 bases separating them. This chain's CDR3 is CSAHVAGHIFYEQYF. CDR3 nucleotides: TGCAGTGCCCATGTGGCGGGGCATATCTTCTACGAGCAGTACTTC.

The CDR3 DNA reads TGTGCCAGCAGCTTAGTTAGGGGCTATAACACTGAAGCTTTCTTT. Protein product: CASSLVRGYNTEAFF. The rearrangement uses TRBV7-2 and TRBJ1-1, with D perhaps TRBD1 (5 bases). V lost 1 base to trimming and J lost 2 bases, with 11 bases between them. The germline V gene encodes CDR1 SGHTA and CDR2 FQGNSA. This CDR3 region has 15 residues.

Here the CDR3 DNA reads TGCGCCAGCAGCTCGGTAGTCAGTCGGGGGAGAGAAGCTTTCTTT. It codes for CASSSVVSRGREAFF. V usage is TRBV5-1 and J usage is TRBJ1-1; D is perhaps TRBD1 (5 bases). Deletions cut 3 bases from V and 8 bases from J, with 20 bases between. This CDR3 contains 15 residues. Per the germline V gene, CDR1 is SGHRS and CDR2 is YFSETQ.

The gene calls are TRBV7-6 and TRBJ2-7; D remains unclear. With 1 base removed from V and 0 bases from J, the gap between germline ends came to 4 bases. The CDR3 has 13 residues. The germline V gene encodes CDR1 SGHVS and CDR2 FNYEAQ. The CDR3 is CASSLDSSYEQYF. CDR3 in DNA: TGTGCCAGCAGCTTAGACAGCTCCTACGAGCAGTACTTC.